These 4 T cell receptor beta chains came from one sample sequenced in a study of CD8+ T cells in alopecia areata. Extracted from the samples, RNA was reverse transcribed into cDNA to serve as the sequencing template. Assay: immunoSEQ multiplex PCR; the TCRdb copy retains only in-frame clones and omits some. The table includes around 140,000 clones, 40% to 50% detected once. Sequencing input: CD4+ T cells sorted from blood. All receptors come from a human donor with alopecia areata.

This clone turned up a few times. The chain recombines TRBV6-5 with TRBJ2-7; 8 nucleotides line up with TRBD2. The junction had 5 bases not matched to a gene; V was cut back by 0 bases and J by 4 bases. Germline CDR1 MNHEY, CDR2 SVGAGI. This CDR3 region has 15 residues. CDR3 DNA: TGTGCCAGCAGTTACTCTTTAGCGGGGAATTACGAGCAGTACTTC. Translation: CASSYSLAGNYEQYF.

The chain links TRBV6-5 to TRBJ1-2; D unclear. Deletions cut 1 base from V and 4 bases from J, with 7 bases between. Looked up from germline, CDR1 is MNHEY and CDR2 is SVGAGI. This CDR3 is built from 13 residues. This chain's CDR3 is CASSYLGIYGYTF. The DNA of the CDR3 is TGTGCCAGCAGTTACTTGGGGATCTATGGCTACACCTTC.

This clone was observed a few times. This sequence joins TRBV7-6 and TRBJ1-1, with TRBD1 identical over 10 bases. CDR1 is SGHVS and CDR2 is FNYEAQ in the germline V gene. The CDR3 runs to 16 residues. The V segment lost 5 bases and the J segment 1 base; nucleotides outside the gene matches: 7. CDR3 coding DNA: TGTGCCAGCAGCCCTCGGACAGGGGGAGGGAACACTGAAGCTTTCTTT. It is translated as CASSPRTGGGNTEAFF.

The chain recombines TRBV9 with TRBJ2-2; no reliable D call. CDR1 and CDR2 from the germline V gene are SGDLS and YYNGEE. The CDR3 has 12 residues. Trimming pared 0 bases from V and 8 bases from J, leaving 5 bases between. The CDR3, as DNA: TGTGCCAGCAGCGTAGCTTCTGGGGAGCTGTTTTTT. This gives the protein CASSVASGELFF.